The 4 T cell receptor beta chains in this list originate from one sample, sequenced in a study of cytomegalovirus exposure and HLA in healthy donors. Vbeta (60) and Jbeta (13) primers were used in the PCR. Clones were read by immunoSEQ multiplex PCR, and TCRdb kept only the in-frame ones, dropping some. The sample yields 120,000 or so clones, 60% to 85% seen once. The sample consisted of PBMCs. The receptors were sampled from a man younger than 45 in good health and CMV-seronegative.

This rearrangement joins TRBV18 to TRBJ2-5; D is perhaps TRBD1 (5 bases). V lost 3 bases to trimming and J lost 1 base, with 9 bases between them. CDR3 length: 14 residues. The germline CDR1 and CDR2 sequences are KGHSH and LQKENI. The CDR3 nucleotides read TGTGCCAGCTCACCCGACAGCACCCAAGAGACCCAGTACTTC. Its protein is CASSPDSTQETQYF.

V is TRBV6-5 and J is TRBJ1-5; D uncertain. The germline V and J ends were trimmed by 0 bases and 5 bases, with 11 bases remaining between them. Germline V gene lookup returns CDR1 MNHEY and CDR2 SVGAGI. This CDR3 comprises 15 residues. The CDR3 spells CASSYSRAGDQPQHF. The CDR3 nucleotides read TGTGCCAGCAGTTACTCAAGGGCGGGTGATCAGCCCCAGCATTTT.

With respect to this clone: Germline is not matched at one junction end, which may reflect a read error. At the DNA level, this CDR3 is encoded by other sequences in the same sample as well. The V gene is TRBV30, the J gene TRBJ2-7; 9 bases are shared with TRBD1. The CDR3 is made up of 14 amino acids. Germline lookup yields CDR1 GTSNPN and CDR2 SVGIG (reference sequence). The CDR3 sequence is CAWRRGQGLYEQYF. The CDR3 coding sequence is TGCGCCTGGAGGAGGGGACAGGGACTTTACGAGCAGTACTTC.

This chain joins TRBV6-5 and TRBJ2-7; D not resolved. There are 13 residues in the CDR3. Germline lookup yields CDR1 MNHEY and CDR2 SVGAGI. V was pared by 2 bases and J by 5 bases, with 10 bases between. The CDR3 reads CASSYLTRDEQYF. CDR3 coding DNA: TGTGCCAGCAGTTACCTCACGCGCGACGAGCAGTACTTC.